In this sample, the clone carrying this T cell receptor (beta chain) turned up many times. Its antigen is not identified. This sample is drawn from a study of CD8 T cells in ankylosing spondylitis. Regarding the study as a whole: One TCR beta motif, made up of several highly homologous variants, appeared characteristic of ankylosing spondylitis blood.

5'-RACE, quantitative and with molecular barcodes, yielded the TCR beta libraries. TCRdb fed the 5' RACE reads into MiXCR, producing one record per CDR3 protein. Of about 390,000 distinct CDR3 sequences listed, around 20% were seen once; the top ten hold about 15%. Trimming removed 4 bases at V and 4 bases at J, with 14 bases between. Germline CDR1 reads SGHRS; CDR2 reads YFSETQ. CDR3 size: 15 residues. The chain employs TRBV5-1 and TRBJ2-2; D may be TRBD1 (6 bases). Material for sequencing was blood, either unsorted or a sorted T cell fraction (not recorded which). The TCR was taken from a male donor with ankylosing spondylitis. This chain's CDR3 is CASSLQGTRTGELFF. The CDR3 DNA reads as TGCGCCAGCAGCCTCCAGGGGACACGCACCGGGGAGCTGTTTTTT.